This TCR beta chain is drawn from a study of blood T cell repertoires in COVID-19. The overall study: The study drew acute and convalescent COVID-19 samples from the United States, Italy and Spain.

In the original processing: Estimated nucleated cell counts came from reference gene primer amplification. Produced via immunoSEQ multiplex PCR; TCRdb's table is partial and in-frame only. That table is the source of V, J and clone size, and D and trimming were worked out from the DNA. The table lists 15,000 to 16,000 clones, roughly three quarters of them singletons. This clone was recorded once. Germline values: CDR1 SGHAT, CDR2 FQNNGV. The CDR3 runs 17 residues. The trim removed 5 bases at V and 6 bases at J, leaving 18 bases unmatched. The TCR was taken from a man between 65 and 80 years old with active or convalescent COVID-19. The sequenced material came from peripheral blood. The rearrangement links TRBV11-2 to TRBJ2-7; 8 bases align to TRBD2. CDR3 coding DNA: TGTGCCAGCAGCCTCCCGAGGGTAGCGGGGTGGGGGTTCGAGCAGTACTTC. Translation gives CASSLPRVAGWGFEQYF.